The 7 T cell receptor beta chains given below trace back to one sample, sequenced in a study of cytomegalovirus exposure and HLA in healthy donors. PCR was performed using 60 Vbeta and 13 Jbeta primers. Sequencing used immunoSEQ multiplex PCR; TCRdb keeps in-frame clones, though not all of them. In the table there are 80,000 to 100,000 clones, about three quarters of which are singletons. The sequenced material came from PBMCs. The receptors derive from a man aged 35 to 55 in good health and CMV-seronegative.

The rearrangement links TRBV6-5 to TRBJ1-1; no definite D call. Germline values: CDR1 MNHEY, CDR2 SVGAGI. This CDR3 has 12 residues. With 6 bases removed from V and 4 bases from J, the gap between germline ends came to 9 bases. The CDR3 protein is CASRHDTTEAFF. CDR3 coding DNA: TGTGCCAGCAGACACGACACCACTGAAGCTTTCTTT.

CDR3 protein: CASSDRGRTDTQYF. CDR3 nucleotides: TGTGCCAGCAGTGACAGGGGAAGGACAGATACGCAGTATTTT. V usage is TRBV6-4 and J usage is TRBJ2-3; D possibly corresponds to TRBD1 (5 bases). The ends were cut back, 2 bases at V and 3 bases at J, with 9 bases in the middle. From germline, CDR1 is MRHNA and CDR2 SNTAGT. The CDR3 spans 14 residues.

The chain links TRBV6-5 to TRBJ1-4; D not certain. The germline V gene encodes CDR1 MNHEY and CDR2 SVGAGI. V was clipped by 6 bases and J by 5 bases, with 13 bases between them. The CDR3 spans 14 residues. CDR3 loop: CASSRWRLNEKLFF. The DNA for the CDR3 is TGTGCCAGCAGCCGGTGGAGACTGAATGAAAAACTGTTTTTT.

The chain has TRBV4-3 and TRBJ1-2; TRBD1 matches 7 bases. Germline CDR1 reads LGHNA; CDR2 reads YSLEER. V was clipped by 6 bases and J by 1 base; unmatched bases: 5. The CDR3 has 14 residues. CDR3 in amino acids: CASSRDRNNYGYTF. CDR3 nucleotides: TGCGCCAGCAGTCGGGACAGAAATAACTATGGCTACACCTTC.

V usage is TRBV28 and J usage is TRBJ2-2; a possible D gene is TRBD2 (7 bases). The CDR3 extends over 15 amino acids. The V end was cut by 3 bases, the J end by 3 bases, with 11 bases between. Germline CDR1 MDHEN, CDR2 SYDVKM. The CDR3 sequence: CASSFAGAYTGELFF. Here the CDR3 DNA reads TGTGCCAGCAGTTTCGCGGGGGCCTACACCGGGGAGCTGTTTTTT. Full variable domain (outside the CDR3, taken from reference TRBV28 and TRBJ2-2): DVKVTQSSRYLVKRTGEKVFLECVQDMDHENMFWYRQDPGLGLRLIYFSYDVKMKEKGDIPEGYSVSREKKERFSLILESASTNQTSMYLCASSFAGAYTGELFFGEGSRLTVL.

This sequence joins TRBV5-4 and TRBJ2-1; the match to TRBD2 covers 13 bases. V lost 4 bases to trimming and J lost 5 bases; unmatched junction nucleotides: 9. Germline CDR1 and CDR2: SGHNT and YYREEE (reference sequence). The CDR3 runs 17 residues. The CDR3 here is CASSQGTLAGGHNEQFF. CDR3 nucleotides: TGTGCCAGCAGCCAAGGAACACTAGCGGGGGGGCACAATGAGCAGTTCTTC.

The chain is built from TRBV15 and TRBJ2-1; TRBD2 aligns across 14 bases. There are 17 residues in the CDR3. CDR1 is LNHNV, CDR2 YYDKDF, per germline (reference sequence). J gave up 6 bases and V 3 bases, and 7 bases lay outside the gene matches. The chain's CDR3 is CATSRTSGGGPRNEQFF. The CDR3 bases are TGTGCCACCAGCAGGACTAGCGGGGGGGGGCCCCGCAATGAGCAGTTCTTC.